Given below is one TCR beta chain in context. These data come from a study of blood T cell repertoires in COVID-19. Across the whole study: COVID-19 samples collected from the United States, Italy and Spain covered acute and convalescent phases. Sample material is recorded as cDNA or gDNA derived from T cells, B-cell-depleted T cells, or PBMCs.

CDR3 size: 15 residues. Germline CDR1 LGHDT, CDR2 YNNKEL (reference sequence). The trim removed 2 bases at V and 2 bases at J, leaving 2 bases unmatched. As originally analysed: Using reference gene primer amplification, nucleated cell counts were estimated. Libraries were prepared by immunoSEQ multiplex PCR; TCRdb keeps only in-frame clonotypes and omits some of them. That table furnishes V, J and clone size, whereas the DNA furnished D and trimming. The table shows 120,000 or so clones, with approximately 88% occurring only once. V gene TRBV3-1 (or the pseudogene TRBV3-2) combines with J gene TRBJ2-3, with 9 bases lining up with TRBD2. Sequencing was carried out using peripheral blood. The TCR sequence derives from a man between 45 and 60 years old with acute or convalescent COVID-19. CDR3 in amino acids: CASSQLAGDTDTQYF. The CDR3, as DNA: TGTGCCAGCAGCCAATTAGCGGGGGACACAGATACGCAGTATTTT.